This TCR beta chain stems from a study of T cell responses to AZD1222 COVID-19 vaccine. Method: immunoSEQ multiplex PCR; TCRdb's copy keeps in-frame clones and lacks some. The sample holds more than 90,000 clones, 87% seen once. This receptor was taken from an adult in good health. Sequenced here: peripheral blood, sampled on day 0 of AZD1222 vaccination.

CDR3 sequence: CASSLMMGNEQFF. Here the CDR3 DNA reads TGTGCCAGCAGTCTTATGATGGGGAATGAGCAGTTCTTC. The chain combines TRBV28 with TRBJ2-1; the D is unclear. The CDR3 loop spans 13 amino acids. Trimming left V 5 bases short and J 7 bases short, with 12 bases between. CDR1 is MDHEN and CDR2 is SYDVKM in the germline V gene.